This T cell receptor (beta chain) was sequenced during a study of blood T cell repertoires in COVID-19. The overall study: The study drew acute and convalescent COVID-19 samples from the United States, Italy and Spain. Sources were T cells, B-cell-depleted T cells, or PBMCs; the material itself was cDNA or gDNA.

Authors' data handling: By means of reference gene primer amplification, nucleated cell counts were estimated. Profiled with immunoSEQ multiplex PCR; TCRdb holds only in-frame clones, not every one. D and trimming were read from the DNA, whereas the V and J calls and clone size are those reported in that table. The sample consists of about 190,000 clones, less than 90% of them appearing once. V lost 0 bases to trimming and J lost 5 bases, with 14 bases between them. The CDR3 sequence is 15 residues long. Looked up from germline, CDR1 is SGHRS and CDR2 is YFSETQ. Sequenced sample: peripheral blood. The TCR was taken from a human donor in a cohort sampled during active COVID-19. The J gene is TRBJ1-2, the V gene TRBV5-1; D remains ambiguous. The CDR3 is CASSLASPRVYGYTF. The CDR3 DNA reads TGCGCCAGCAGCTTGGCGTCTCCCCGGGTATATGGCTACACCTTC.